Listed below are T cell receptor beta chains from one sample, sequenced in a study of blood T cells in healthy people across ages. Each CDR3 protein is one row after TCRdb ran MiXCR on the 5' RACE reads. The sample records more than 650,000 distinct CDR3 sequences, about a fifth being singletons. The sequenced sample consisted of blood. Every receptor here comes from a man aged 65 to 85 in good health. Both conserved end residues are trimmed from each CDR3. The order of the fields is CDR3 protein, J gene, V gene.

CDR3: ASSYSEMDTDTQY
J: TRBJ2-3
V: TRBV6-6

CDR3: ASRRGTANDEQF
J: TRBJ2-1
V: TRBV27

CDR3: ASSYRDRDTQY
J: TRBJ2-3
V: TRBV6-6

CDR3: AISERARGAGELF
J: TRBJ2-2
V: TRBV10-3

CDR3: ASSRQSNQPQH
J: TRBJ1-5
V: TRBV12-3/TRBV12-4

CDR3: ASSLGAVRVAGELF
J: TRBJ2-2
V: TRBV7-2

CDR3: ASSSLQTPVETQY
J: TRBJ2-5
V: TRBV7-2

CDR3: ATSRDYYNEQF
J: -
V: TRBV15

CDR3: ATSRDRESSYNEQF
J: TRBJ2-1
V: TRBV15

CDR3: ASSLNGAGELF
J: TRBJ2-2
V: TRBV7-9

CDR3: ASSLRSSGSTDTQY
J: TRBJ2-3
V: TRBV7-9

CDR3: ASSVGTGKDYGYT
J: TRBJ1-2
V: TRBV27

CDR3: AISLETQY
J: TRBJ2-5
V: TRBV10-3

CDR3: ASNLWGKETQY
J: TRBJ2-5
V: TRBV5-1

CDR3: ASSNRASISNQPQH
J: TRBJ1-5
V: TRBV27

CDR3: AISRTLTGAYEQY
J: TRBJ2-7
V: TRBV10-3

CDR3: ASKRTENTGELF
J: TRBJ2-2
V: TRBV12-3/TRBV12-4

CDR3: ATGTSGTIY
J: TRBJ1-3
V: TRBV10-3

CDR3: ASMGTDRRGNEQF
J: -
V: TRBV2

CDR3: ASSYSGTGNRGEKLF
J: TRBJ1-4
V: TRBV6-5

CDR3: ASSRAREGTRTGELF
J: TRBJ2-2
V: TRBV6-1

CDR3: SVGGADSYNEQF
J: TRBJ2-1
V: TRBV29-1

CDR3: ASSHGTSQRVEQF
J: TRBJ2-1
V: TRBV4-3

CDR3: ATGRDRRDGYT
J: TRBJ1-2
V: TRBV15

CDR3: SARWPANEQF
J: -
V: TRBV20-1

CDR3: ATSDSGQGGGYT
J: TRBJ1-2
V: TRBV24-1

CDR3: ASSIGLASSYEQY
J: TRBJ2-7
V: TRBV9

CDR3: ASSLGLGQNIQY
J: TRBJ2-4
V: TRBV12-3/TRBV12-4

CDR3: ASSSGTGAAGTQY
J: TRBJ2-3
V: TRBV6-2/TRBV6-3

CDR3: SARNPASGGRTDTQY
J: TRBJ2-3
V: TRBV20-1

CDR3: ASSFEQANSPLH
J: TRBJ1-6
V: TRBV7-6

CDR3: ASSYYQTTNYGYT
J: TRBJ1-2
V: TRBV6-5

CDR3: ASRRTGNYEQY
J: -
V: TRBV28

CDR3: ASSFGPAGEKLF
J: TRBJ1-4
V: TRBV12-3/TRBV12-4

CDR3: ASLRAGGYT
J: TRBJ1-2
V: TRBV19

CDR3: ASAFTIQY
J: TRBJ2-4
V: TRBV12-3/TRBV12-4

CDR3: SAPGLDTQY
J: TRBJ2-3
V: TRBV20-1

CDR3: ASSDSSGGSTDTQY
J: TRBJ2-3
V: TRBV25-1

CDR3: ASSRITGQETQY
J: TRBJ2-5
V: TRBV4-3

CDR3: SARVGKSNRDGYT
J: TRBJ1-2
V: TRBV20-1

CDR3: ASSLWGSSGTEAF
J: TRBJ1-1
V: TRBV5-1

CDR3: ASSMDIAGAKNIQY
J: TRBJ2-4
V: TRBV19

CDR3: ASRPRGDTQY
J: TRBJ2-3
V: TRBV7-2

CDR3: ASSRNEVGLTLDTQY
J: TRBJ2-3
V: TRBV7-2

CDR3: ASSLNWNTGELF
J: TRBJ2-2
V: TRBV7-2

CDR3: ASSRDEGQKNIQY
J: TRBJ2-4
V: TRBV6-5

CDR3: SALGDTDTQY
J: TRBJ2-3
V: TRBV20-1

CDR3: SARVRDIRGYEQY
J: TRBJ2-7
V: TRBV20-1

CDR3: ASSPDSPGAQY
J: TRBJ2-5
V: TRBV12-3/TRBV12-4

CDR3: SASRTGLSGNTIY
J: TRBJ1-3
V: TRBV20-1

CDR3: SAGEGDEKLF
J: TRBJ1-4
V: TRBV20-1